This TCR beta chain was found in a study of identical twins. Study results and limitations: Zero-insertion findings could be partly confounded by invariant cells (MAIT and iNKT cells).

Germline V gene lookup returns CDR1 SQVTM and CDR2 ANQGSEA. Trimming took off 6 bases at V and 2 bases at J, with 11 bases between the two ends. This CDR3 spans 13 amino acids. Template switching added a universal primer binding site, and final cDNA carried unique molecular identifiers. TCRdb reprocessed the 5' RACE reads with MiXCR, giving one entry per CDR3 protein. This sample has about 720,000 distinct CDR3 sequences, with around a sixth found just once. Notes on this clonotype: Its specificity is not known.

This sample also belongs to another study, concerning T cells expressing NK-cell markers. That work adds: A few donors' CD3+CD56-NKG2C+ cells were dominated by the same clonotypes.

The chain employs TRBV29-1 and TRBJ2-1, with TRBD2 as a possible D gene (5 bases). Sequenced material: PBMCs. This TCR came from a woman younger than 35 in good health. The CDR3 spells CSVLASTYNEQFF. The DNA for the CDR3 is TGCAGCGTGCTAGCCTCTACCTACAATGAGCAGTTCTTC.